Below are 5 T cell receptor beta chains sequenced from a single sample in a study of beta chain features in type 1 diabetes. The study's findings and limits: Moderate yet significant TCRB CDR3 shortening was seen in Type 1 diabetes patients in all four CD4+ subsets.

Which antigens these TCRs recognize remains unknown. The whole isolated RNA underwent reverse transcription, so sequencing captured expressed TCRB transcripts. Clones were sequenced by immunoSEQ multiplex PCR, and TCRdb holds only the in-frame ones, with some missing. The sample has fewer than 70,000 clones; 60% to 70% are singletons. Sequenced input: stem cell memory CD4+ T cells from blood. These receptors originate from a woman in her 30s with type 1 diabetes.

The CDR3 loop reads CASSSAGGGRTEAFF. The CDR3 DNA reads as TGTGCCAGCAGCTCGGCCGGGGGAGGGCGGACTGAAGCTTTCTTT. V usage is TRBV5-6 and J usage is TRBJ1-1; D might be TRBD1 (5 bases). In germline, CDR1 is SGHDT, CDR2 YYEEEE. Between the trimmed V and J ends, which lost 3 bases and 5 bases, there was a span of 17 bases. The CDR3 consists of 15 residues.

This chain joins TRBV6-6 and TRBJ1-2; D remains ambiguous. The CDR3 covers 15 residues. The ends were cut back, 5 bases at V and 6 bases at J, with 19 bases in the middle. Germline loops: CDR1 MNHNY, CDR2 SVGAGI (reference sequence). CDR3 sequence (DNA): TGTGCCAGCAGTCACCCCCATGAGGGAGTGGATGGCTACACCTTC. As protein: CASSHPHEGVDGYTF.

CDR3 protein: CASSLVGGSEAFF. CDR3 coding DNA: TGTGCCAGCAGCTTAGTCGGGGGTTCTGAAGCTTTCTTT. The rearrangement links TRBV13 to TRBJ1-1, with a tentative D call TRBD1 (5 bases). CDR3 length: 13 residues. CDR1 PRHDT and CDR2 FYEKMQ come from the germline V gene (reference sequence). V was clipped by 1 base and J by 6 bases, with 9 bases between them.

The sample holds a few counts of this clone. The rearrangement uses TRBV4-1 and TRBJ1-1, with a weak D call TRBD1 (6 bases). Germline V gene sequence: CDR1 MGHRA, CDR2 YSYEKL. Trimming shortened V by 0 bases and J by 6 bases, and 14 bases separated the two germline ends. This CDR3 region has 15 residues. In DNA, the CDR3 is TGCGCCAGCAGCCAAGATGTAGGGGGAATATCTGAAGCTTTCTTT. Translating gives CASSQDVGGISEAFF.

V is TRBV7-3 and J is TRBJ2-1, with unresolved D. Germline CDR1 and CDR2: SGHTA and FQGTGA. The CDR3 is 13 residues long. Trimming left V 2 bases short and J 3 bases short, with 5 bases between. The CDR3, as DNA: TGTGCCAGCAGCTTAGGTAGCTACAATGAGCAGTTCTTC. Translation: CASSLGSYNEQFF.